Following are 22 T cell receptor delta chains from one sample sequenced in a study of delta chains in infants with herpesvirus infections. Gamma-chain- and delta-chain-specific primers converted PBMC RNA into TCR cDNA. TCRdb reanalysed the RT-PCR reads with CATT. The table lists over 1,000 delta-chain clones, roughly 8.2% of them singletons. Material: peripheral blood, obtained at time point 2 of longitudinal follow-up. These receptors all come from a human donor who was a Ugandan infant, either HIV-exposed or HIV-unexposed (not recorded which).

In this sample, this clone is large (0.1 to 1%). The rearrangement links TRDV1 to TRDJ1, with TRDD3 identical over 10 bases. The CDR3 covers 20 residues. V gave up 2 bases and J gave up 0 bases; unmatched junction bases: 15. CDR1 and CDR2 (germline): TSWWSYY, QGS. The DNA for the CDR3 is TGTGCTCTTGGGGAAGGGGGGGTCCCCCGCACTGGGGGATACACCGATAAACTCATCTTT. It is translated as CALGEGGVPRTGGYTDKLIF.

This clone was seen only a few times. Other DNA sequences in this sample translate to the same CDR3. The CDR3 region is CACDVLGAKAWDTRQMFF. The CDR3 nucleotides are TGTGCCTGTGATGTACTGGGGGCCAAAGCCTGGGACACCCGACAGATGTTTTTC. The chain links TRDV2 to TRDJ3, with 8 bases fitting TRDD3. V trimming: 4 bases; J trimming: 2 bases; junction bases outside the gene matches: 9. Germline assignment: CDR1 GEAIGNYY and CDR2 EKD. The CDR3 covers 18 residues.

This clone has a handful of counts. This may come from a read error, since a much larger clone is one base off. V usage is TRDV1 and J usage is TRDJ1; D is possibly TRDD3 (6 bases). CDR3 size: 17 residues. Looked up from germline, CDR1 is TSWWSYY and CDR2 is QGS. The CDR3: CALGELHHLGYTDKRIF. The CDR3 bases are TGTGCTCTTGGGGAACTTCATCATCTGGGGTACACCGATAAACGCATCTTT.

This clone ranks as medium-sized. The chain uses TRDV1 and TRDJ1; 8 nucleotides agree with TRDD3. The length of the CDR3 is 17 residues. V gave up 5 bases and J gave up 0 bases; unmatched junction bases: 11. Germline CDR1 and CDR2: TSWWSYY and QGS. The CDR3 loop reads CALGISGWGTYTDKLIF. The CDR3 DNA is TGTGCTCTTGGGATCTCGGGCTGGGGGACCTACACCGATAAACTCATCTTT.

J is TRDJ3 and V is TRDV2; 11 positions agree with TRDD3. J lost 0 bases, V lost 1 base, and 7 bases had no gene match. Germline V lookup: CDR1 GEAIGNYY, CDR2 EKD. The CDR3 sequence is 20 residues long. The CDR3 is CACDTAGGYPSSWDTRQMFF. The CDR3 DNA sequence: TGTGCCTGTGACACGGCTGGGGGATACCCCAGCTCCTGGGACACCCGACAGATGTTTTTC.

This clone was picked up a small number of times. This chain links TRDV2 with TRDJ3; TRDD3 agrees at 7 bases. No J gene is reported in TCRdb; it was inferred here by comparing the DNA with germline. CDR1 and CDR2 (germline): GEAIGNYY, EKD. J lost 2 bases, V lost 0 bases, and 3 bases had no gene match. The CDR3 is 17 residues long. DNA of the CDR3: TGTGCCTGTGACACCGCTGGGGGTACCTGGGACACCCGACAGATGTTTTTC. Translation gives CACDTAGGTWDTRQMFF.

Comments on this clone: A much larger clone sits a single nucleotide away, making a read error possible. Other DNA sequences within the sample encode an identical CDR3. The rearrangement uses TRAV29/DV5 and TRDJ1; possibly TRDD2 or TRDD3 for D (7 bases each). Trimming removed 1 base from V and 1 base from J, with 29 bases in between. Per germline, CDR1 NSMFDY and CDR2 ISSIKDK. CDR3 length: 20 residues. CDR3 protein: CAASLNIPTSTGALTDKLIF. In nucleotides, the CDR3 is TGTGCAGCAAGCCTCAATATTCCTACTTCGACTGGGGCACTCACCGATAAACTCATCTTT.

This clone is large in the sample. The V and J genes are TRDV2 and TRDJ1, with 7 bases lining up with TRDD3. The germline CDR1 and CDR2 sequences are GEAIGNYY and EKD. Losses at the gene ends were 2 bases for V and 1 base for J; bases not matched to a gene: 3. This CDR3 spans 14 amino acids. The CDR3 here is CACDRLGGTDKLIF. DNA of the CDR3: TGTGCCTGTGACAGGCTGGGGGGCACCGATAAACTCATCTTT.

Only one count was recorded for this clone. Being one base from a much bigger clone, this may be a read error. This CDR3 reads CAASGPSLIGWGIPKNTCDTRQMFF. In DNA, the CDR3 is TGTGCAGCAAGCGGCCCTTCCTTAATTGGCTGGGGGATCCCTAAAAACACCTGCGACACCCGACAGATGTTTTTC. This chain connects TRAV29/DV5 to TRDJ3, with 9 bases matching TRDD3. In the absence of a J gene in TCRdb, the DNA was matched to germline to assign it here. This CDR3 has 25 amino acids. Germline V gene lookup returns CDR1 NSMFDY and CDR2 ISSIKDK.

The rearrangement joins TRDV1 to TRDJ1; 8 bases map to TRDD3. Per germline, CDR1 TSWWSYY and CDR2 QGS. The CDR3 is made up of 16 amino acids. V shed 2 bases and J 0 bases; nucleotides not matched to a gene: 5. CDR3 coding DNA: TGTGCTCTTGGGGAATGGGATACGGGGTACACCGATAAACTCATCTTT. It specifies CALGEWDTGYTDKLIF.

Within the sample, this clone is large. A junction end diverges from the germline sequence, so it may reflect a read error. The genes are TRAV29/DV5 and TRDJ1; TRDD3 agrees at 8 bases. The length of the CDR3 is 19 residues. Germline V CDR1 and CDR2: NSMFDY, ISSIKDK. The CDR3 DNA sequence: TGTGCAGCAAGCGCGGTGGGCCTCTCTACTGGGGGGTACACCGAGAAACTCATCTTT. This encodes CAASAVGLSTGGYTEKLIF. The full variable domain, in which reference TRAV29/DV5 and TRDJ1 provide the parts outside the CDR3, is DQQVKQNSPSLSVQEGRISILNCDYTNSMFDYFLWYKKYPAEGPTFLISISSIKDKNEDGRFTVFLNKSAKHLSLHIVPSQPGDSAVYFCAASAVGLSTGGYTEKLIFGKGTRVTVEP.

By sample share, this clone is medium-sized (0.01 to 0.1%). The chain links TRDV2 to TRDJ3, with 10 bases aligning to TRDD3. After removal of 1 base from V and 0 bases from J, the junction contained 8 bases not matched to a gene. This CDR3 spans 20 amino acids. CDR1 GEAIGNYY and CDR2 EKD come from the germline V gene. Here the CDR3 DNA reads TGTGCCTGTGACACACCTACTGGGGGATCGAGCTCCTGGGACACCCGACAGATGTTTTTC. Protein: CACDTPTGGSSSWDTRQMFF.

The DNA of the CDR3 is TGTGCCTGTGACACTGGGGGATGCGGTAACGATAAACTCATCTTT. Protein sequence: CACDTGGCGNDKLIF. The chain employs TRDV2 and TRDJ1; 8 bases map to TRDD3. The CDR3 spans 15 residues. V lost 1 base, J lost 4 bases, and 7 bases stayed unmatched. Germline V gene sequence: CDR1 GEAIGNYY, CDR2 EKD.

This clone was picked up a small number of times. This may arise from a read error, as a much more abundant clone is one base away. The V call is TRDV1, the J call TRDJ1, with D maybe TRDD3 (6 bases). The germline V gene encodes CDR1 TSWWSYY and CDR2 QGS. This CDR3 contains 16 residues. The V end was cut by 1 base, the J end by 7 bases, with 19 bases between. CDR3 nucleotides: TGTGCTCTTGGGGAACATCTGGGGACCCGGAGACTTAAACTCATCTTT. This gives the protein CALGEHLGTRRLKLIF.

In the case of this clone: Other DNA sequences in this specimen translate into the identical CDR3. J is TRDJ1 and V is TRDV1; 10 bases map to TRDD3. Germline-derived CDR1 and CDR2 are TSWWSYY and QGS. V shed 0 bases and J 0 bases; nucleotides not matched to a gene: 10. The CDR3 contains 19 residues. The CDR3 sequence is CALGELCSPWGIYTDKLIF. CDR3 nucleotide sequence: TGTGCTCTTGGGGAACTTTGCTCCCCCTGGGGGATATACACCGATAAACTCATCTTT.

This clone is judged medium-sized. This CDR3 is CALGELKEPGGSLTAQLFF. As DNA, the CDR3 is TGTGCTCTTGGGGAACTTAAAGAGCCTGGGGGATCTTTGACAGCACAACTCTTCTTT. The rearrangement uses TRDV1 and TRDJ2; 9 nucleotides line up with TRDD3. The CDR3 contains 19 residues. The trim removed 0 bases at V and 0 bases at J, leaving 8 bases unmatched. Germline CDR1 is TSWWSYY and CDR2 is QGS.

A remark on this clone: A much larger clone sits a single nucleotide away, making a read error possible. This chain joins TRDV1 and TRDJ1; no firm D call. The CDR3 has 18 amino acids. Germline values: CDR1 TSWWSYY, CDR2 QGS. The V end lost 3 bases, the J end lost 0 bases, and 20 bases lay between the germline ends. CDR3 protein: CALGENMYCGRYTDKLIF. CDR3 DNA sequence: TGTGCTCTTGGGGAGAATATGTACTGTGGGAGGTACACCGATAAACTCATCTTT.

This clone was counted only a few times. The chain is built from TRDV1 and TRDJ1; D unclear. The CDR3 has 17 residues. Germline V gene sequence: CDR1 TSWWSYY, CDR2 QGS. V dropped 2 bases and J dropped 0 bases, with 16 bases sitting between them. The CDR3 region is CALGEEELASYTDKLIF. CDR3 nucleotides: TGTGCTCTTGGGGAAGAAGAGTTAGCCTCCTACACCGATAAACTCATCTTT.

By frequency in the sample, this clone is large. The genes are TRDV1 and TRDJ1; D is unresolved. This CDR3 is built from 15 residues. CDR1 TSWWSYY and CDR2 QGS come from the germline V gene. The ends were cut back, 1 base at V and 2 bases at J, with 11 bases in the middle. This CDR3 is CALGEPPTATDKLIF. The CDR3 coding sequence is TGTGCTCTTGGGGAACCCCCCACCGCAACCGATAAACTCATCTTT.

Sample share makes this clone medium-sized. This chain joins TRDV1 and TRDJ1; 7 bases are a match to TRDD3. Germline loops: CDR1 TSWWSYY, CDR2 QGS. The CDR3 has 18 amino acids. Trimming took 0 bases from V and 0 from J; bases not matched to a gene: 10. This CDR3 reads CALGELTKGYLYTDKLIF. Here the CDR3 DNA reads TGTGCTCTTGGGGAACTAACCAAGGGATACCTCTACACCGATAAACTCATCTTT.

The V call is TRDV3, the J call TRDJ1; possible D gene TRDD3, 6 bases. Between the trimmed V and J ends, which lost 0 bases and 3 bases, there was a span of 23 bases. This CDR3 spans 17 amino acids. Germline assignment: CDR1 TVYSNPD and CDR2 GDNSRS (reference sequence). The CDR3 nucleotides are TGTGCCTTTAGATGGGGGCCCCAAAGGAGATCGGCCGATAAACTCATCTTT. Translating it yields CAFRWGPQRRSADKLIF.

This clone was found a few times. The J gene is TRDJ1, the V gene TRDV3; TRDD2 is a possible D gene (9 bases). Here the J gene came from matching the DNA to germline, since TCRdb omits it. Trimming removed 0 bases from V and 2 bases from J, with 31 bases in between. Per germline, CDR1 TVYSNPD and CDR2 GDNSRS (reference sequence). CDR3 length equals 20 residues. CDR3 loop: CAFSVRPSYVLGEETDKLIF. The CDR3 bases are TGTGCCTTTAGCGTTAGGCCTTCCTACGTGCTGGGGGAGGAAACCGATAAACTCATCTTT.